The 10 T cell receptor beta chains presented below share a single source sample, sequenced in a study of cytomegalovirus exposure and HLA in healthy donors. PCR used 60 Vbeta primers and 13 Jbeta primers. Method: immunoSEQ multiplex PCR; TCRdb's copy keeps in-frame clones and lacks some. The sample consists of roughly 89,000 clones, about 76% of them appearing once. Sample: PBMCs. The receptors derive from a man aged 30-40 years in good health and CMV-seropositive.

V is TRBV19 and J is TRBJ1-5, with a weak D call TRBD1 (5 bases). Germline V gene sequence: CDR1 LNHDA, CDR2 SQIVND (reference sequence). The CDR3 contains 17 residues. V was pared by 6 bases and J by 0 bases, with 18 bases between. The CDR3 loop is CASRGGSDAYSNQPQHF. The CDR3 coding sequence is TGTGCCAGTAGGGGGGGTAGCGACGCGTATAGCAATCAGCCCCAGCATTTT.

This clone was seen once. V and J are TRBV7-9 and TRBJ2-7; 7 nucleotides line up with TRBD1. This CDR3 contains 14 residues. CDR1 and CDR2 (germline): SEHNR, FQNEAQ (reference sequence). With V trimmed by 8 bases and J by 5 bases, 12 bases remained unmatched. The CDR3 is CASGADRALDEQYF. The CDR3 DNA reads TGTGCCAGCGGAGCCGACAGGGCTCTGGACGAGCAGTACTTC.

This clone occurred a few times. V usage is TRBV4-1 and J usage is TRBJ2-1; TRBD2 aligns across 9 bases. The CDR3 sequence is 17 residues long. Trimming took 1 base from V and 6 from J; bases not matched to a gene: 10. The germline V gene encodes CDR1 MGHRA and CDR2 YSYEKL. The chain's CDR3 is CASSQAAGLAFSNEQFF. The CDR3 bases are TGCGCCAGCAGCCAAGCGGCGGGACTAGCATTCTCCAATGAGCAGTTCTTC.

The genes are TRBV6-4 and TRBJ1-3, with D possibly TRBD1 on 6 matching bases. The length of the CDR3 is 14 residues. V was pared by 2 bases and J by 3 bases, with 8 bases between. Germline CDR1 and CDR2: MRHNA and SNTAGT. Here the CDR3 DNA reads TGTGCCAGCAGTGACGTCAGGGGTGGAAACACCATATATTTT. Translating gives CASSDVRGGNTIYF.

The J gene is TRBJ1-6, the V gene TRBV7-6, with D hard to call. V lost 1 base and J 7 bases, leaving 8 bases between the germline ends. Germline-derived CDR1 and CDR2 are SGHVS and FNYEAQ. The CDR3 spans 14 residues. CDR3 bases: TGTGCCAGCAGCTTAGTCCAGGAAAATTCACCCCTCCACTTT. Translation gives CASSLVQENSPLHF.

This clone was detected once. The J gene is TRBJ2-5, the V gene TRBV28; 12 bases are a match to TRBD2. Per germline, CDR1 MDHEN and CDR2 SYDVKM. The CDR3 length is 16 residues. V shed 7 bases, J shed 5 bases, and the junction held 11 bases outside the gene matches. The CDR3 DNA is TGTGCCAGCACCCAGACCCCAACTAGCGGGGGGGAGACCCAGTACTTC. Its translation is CASTQTPTSGGETQYF.

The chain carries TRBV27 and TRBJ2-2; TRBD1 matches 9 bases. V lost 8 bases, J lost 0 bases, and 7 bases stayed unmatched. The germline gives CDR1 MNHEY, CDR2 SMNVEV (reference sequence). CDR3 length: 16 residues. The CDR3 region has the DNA TGTGCCAGCTATCACCGGGACAGGGCGAACACCGGGGAGCTGTTTTTT. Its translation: CASYHRDRANTGELFF.

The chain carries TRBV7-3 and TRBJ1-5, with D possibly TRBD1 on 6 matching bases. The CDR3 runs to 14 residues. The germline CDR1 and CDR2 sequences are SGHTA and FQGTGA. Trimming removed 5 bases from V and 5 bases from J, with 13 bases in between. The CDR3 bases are TGTGCCAGCAGCCAACTAGGGGGGGATCAGCCCCAGCATTTT. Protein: CASSQLGGDQPQHF.

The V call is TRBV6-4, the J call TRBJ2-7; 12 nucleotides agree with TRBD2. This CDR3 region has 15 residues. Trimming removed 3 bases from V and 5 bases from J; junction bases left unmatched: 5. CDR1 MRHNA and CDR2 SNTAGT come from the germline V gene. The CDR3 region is CASSDAGLAGNEQYF. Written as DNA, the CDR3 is TGTGCCAGCAGTGATGCAGGACTAGCGGGGAACGAGCAGTACTTC.

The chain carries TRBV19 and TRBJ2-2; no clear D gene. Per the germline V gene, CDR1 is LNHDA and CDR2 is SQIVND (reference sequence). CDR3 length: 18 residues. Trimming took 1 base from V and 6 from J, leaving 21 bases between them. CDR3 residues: CASSIGHWARSFAGELFF. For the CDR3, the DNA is TGTGCCAGTAGTATAGGGCATTGGGCCAGGTCTTTCGCCGGGGAGCTGTTTTTT.